The 18 T cell receptor beta chains presented below share a single source sample, sequenced in a study of beta chain features in type 1 diabetes. General study findings and limits: There was a moderate but significant shortening of TCRB CDR3s in all four CD4+ subsets of Type 1 diabetes patients.

The study reverse transcribed the entire isolated RNA, so it sequenced expressed TCRB transcripts. Profiled with immunoSEQ multiplex PCR; TCRdb holds only in-frame clones, not every one. The repertoire holds 300,000 to 400,000 clones, around an eighth seen once, with 0.015% in the top ten. Antigens for these TCRs are unknown. Sample: naive CD4+ T cells from blood. The receptors derive from a young woman with type 1 diabetes.

The rearrangement links TRBV5-8 to TRBJ1-5; D is perhaps TRBD1 (5 bases). The germline V and J ends were trimmed by 4 bases and 7 bases, with 12 bases remaining between them. CDR1 SGHTS and CDR2 YDEGEE come from the germline V gene. The CDR3 length is 13 residues. In nucleotides, the CDR3 is TGTGCCAGCAGCATCAGGGTCGACCAGCCCCAGCATTTT. Amino acid sequence: CASSIRVDQPQHF.

This clone was detected a few times. The chain is built from TRBV30 and TRBJ1-2; D perhaps matches TRBD1 (6 bases). The CDR3 totals 13 residues. The germline V gene encodes CDR1 GTSNPN and CDR2 SVGIG (reference sequence). Trimming left V 8 bases short and J 4 bases short, with 17 bases between. This CDR3 reads CAHDQGRSYGYTF. For the CDR3, the DNA is TGTGCCCACGACCAGGGGCGTAGCTATGGCTACACCTTC.

This clone has a handful of counts. The chain recombines TRBV14 with TRBJ2-2, with D possibly TRBD2 on 5 matching bases. Germline CDR1 and CDR2: SGHDN and FVKESK. Trimming took off 8 bases at V and 1 base at J, with 11 bases between the two ends. The CDR3 loop spans 14 amino acids. CDR3 nucleotide sequence: TGTGCCAGCCGGGAAAGGCAGAACACCGGGGAGCTGTTTTTT. It specifies CASRERQNTGELFF.

The chain combines TRBV5-4 with TRBJ2-2, with 14 bases identical to TRBD2. The CDR3 runs 16 residues. The germline gives CDR1 SGHNT, CDR2 YYREEE (reference sequence). V was pared by 4 bases and J by 6 bases, with 5 bases of the junction left unmatched. The chain's CDR3 is CASSRGTSGSPGELFF. The CDR3 nucleotides read TGTGCCAGCAGCAGGGGGACTAGCGGGAGTCCCGGGGAGCTGTTTTTT.

The V call is TRBV28, the J call TRBJ2-3; TRBD2 matches 7 bases. With 3 bases clipped from V and 1 base from J, the junction kept 13 bases outside the gene matches. In germline, CDR1 is MDHEN, CDR2 SYDVKM. CDR3 length: 18 amino acids. In DNA, the CDR3 is TGTGCCAGCAGTTTCTTGGCGGGAGTCGGTTCGGGCACAGATACGCAGTATTTT. It codes for CASSFLAGVGSGTDTQYF.

There are a few counts of this clone. Other DNA sequences in the same sample also yield this CDR3. V gene TRBV6-6 combines with J gene TRBJ2-3, with 7 bases fitting TRBD2. The J segment lost 0 bases and the V segment lost 9 bases, leaving 0 bases of the junction unmatched. From germline, CDR1 is MNHNY and CDR2 SVGAGI (reference sequence). The CDR3 has 12 amino acids. The CDR3 DNA follows: TGTGCCAGTAGCGGGAGCACAGATACGCAGTATTTT. Its translation: CASSGSTDTQYF.

This rearrangement joins TRBV11-2 to TRBJ1-1, with TRBD1 matching over 7 bases. V was clipped by 3 bases and J by 1 base; unmatched bases: 5. Looked up from germline, CDR1 is SGHAT and CDR2 is FQNNGV. The CDR3 extends over 15 amino acids. CDR3 sequence (DNA): TGTGCCAGCAGCTTGACGGGACAGCCGAACACTGAAGCTTTCTTT. Encoded protein: CASSLTGQPNTEAFF.

This clone has only a few counts. CDR3 DNA sequence: TGTGCCAGCAGCAATAGCGGGAGCTCCTACAATGAGCAGTTCTTC. This gives the protein CASSNSGSSYNEQFF. The chain recombines TRBV7-3 with TRBJ2-1; 9 bases line up with TRBD2. Per germline, CDR1 SGHTA and CDR2 FQGTGA. V shed 5 bases and J 0 bases; nucleotides not matched to a gene: 2. This CDR3 has 15 residues.

This clone showed up just a few times. The chain is built from TRBV30 and TRBJ2-1, with 8 bases lining up with TRBD2. The germline V gene has CDR1 GTSNPN and CDR2 SVGIG (reference sequence). With V trimmed by 5 bases and J by 4 bases, 7 bases remained unmatched. The CDR3 has 14 residues. The CDR3 bases are TGTGCCTGGGGTCGGAGCGGGAGTTACAATGAGCAGTTCTTC. It is translated as CAWGRSGSYNEQFF.

This clone was found a few times. The chain combines TRBV18 with TRBJ2-5; 7 bases fit TRBD1. The germline CDR1 and CDR2 sequences are KGHSH and LQKENI. The CDR3 runs 15 residues. V lost 3 bases to trimming and J lost 4 bases; unmatched junction nucleotides: 8. DNA for the CDR3: TGTGCCAGCTCACCGCCGGGACAGCAAACAGAGACCCAGTACTTC. Encoded protein: CASSPPGQQTETQYF.

The chain has TRBV14 and TRBJ2-2, with TRBD2 identical over 11 bases. In germline, CDR1 is SGHDN, CDR2 FVKESK. This CDR3 region has 18 residues. The J segment lost 2 bases and the V segment lost 4 bases, leaving 9 bases of the junction unmatched. This CDR3 is CASSLRTSGYFNTGELFF. The CDR3 nucleotides are TGTGCCAGCAGCCTCCGGACTAGCGGGTACTTCAACACCGGGGAGCTGTTTTTT.

The V call is TRBV5-4, the J call TRBJ1-1, with D possibly being TRBD1 (5 bases). Trimming removed 4 bases at V and 1 base at J, with 8 bases between. CDR1 is SGHNT and CDR2 is YYREEE in the germline V gene (reference sequence). The CDR3 has 13 amino acids. The CDR3 is CASSQGANTEAFF. The DNA for the CDR3 is TGTGCCAGCAGCCAAGGGGCGAACACTGAAGCTTTCTTT.

About this clone itself: The same CDR3 can be traced to other DNA sequences in this sample. The chain combines TRBV7-2 with TRBJ2-3; 12 bases fit TRBD2. Germline trimming cut 3 bases from V and 4 bases from J; bases unmatched to any gene: 2. This CDR3 is built from 15 residues. Germline loops: CDR1 SGHTA, CDR2 FQGNSA. Here the CDR3 reads CASSLLAGGADTQYF. CDR3 sequence (DNA): TGTGCCAGCAGCTTGCTAGCGGGAGGGGCAGATACGCAGTATTTT.

The table lists this clone with a few counts. The chain combines TRBV30 with TRBJ2-3; D call uncertain. V lost 5 bases to trimming and J lost 0 bases, with 15 bases between them. CDR1 and CDR2 from the germline V gene are GTSNPN and SVGIG (reference sequence). The length of the CDR3 is 15 residues. CDR3 nucleotide sequence: TGTGCCTGGCTAAGTCTCGAAACTAGCACAGATACGCAGTATTTT. Protein product: CAWLSLETSTDTQYF.

The chain uses TRBV11-2 and TRBJ2-7; D is ambiguous. CDR1 and CDR2 from the germline V gene are SGHAT and FQNNGV. V was shortened by 3 bases and J by 1 base, with 7 bases between the two germline ends. The CDR3 runs 13 residues. Here the CDR3 reads CASSLALSYEQYF. The DNA of the CDR3 is TGTGCCAGCAGCTTGGCCCTTTCCTACGAGCAGTACTTC.

The V gene is TRBV6-5, the J gene TRBJ2-5; TRBD2 aligns across 7 bases. The germline V gene encodes CDR1 MNHEY and CDR2 SVGAGI. The CDR3 has 13 residues. The trim removed 4 bases at V and 6 bases at J, leaving 5 bases unmatched. The DNA of the CDR3 is TGTGCCAGCAGTTGGGGGGGGGATCAGACCCAGTACTTC. It specifies CASSWGGDQTQYF.

This clone was seen only a few times. The chain links TRBV19 to TRBJ2-3; possible D gene TRBD2, 6 bases. CDR1 is LNHDA, CDR2 SQIVND, per germline (reference sequence). The germline V and J ends were trimmed by 3 bases and 6 bases, with 19 bases remaining between them. The CDR3 spans 16 residues. In nucleotides, the CDR3 is TGTGCCAGTAGTATCGGTAGCGGCAACCTGGGGGATACGCAGTATTTT. Amino acids: CASSIGSGNLGDTQYF.

This clone has only a few counts. The rearrangement links TRBV6-6 to TRBJ2-4; 7 bases map to TRBD1. Germline values: CDR1 MNHNY, CDR2 SVGAGI (reference sequence). CDR3 length: 16 amino acids. V shed 6 bases, J shed 0 bases, and the junction held 8 bases outside the gene matches. CDR3 nucleotide sequence: TGTGCCAGCAGGGGTGACAGGGTCCTAGCCAAAAACATTCAGTACTTC. This codes for CASRGDRVLAKNIQYF.